This TCR beta chain was documented in a study of T cells after yellow fever vaccination. The wider study: Where fractions had low cell numbers, libraries were prepared from them with the SMART-Seq v4 Ultra Low Input RNA kit.

A few counts support this clonotype. Its antigen is not identified. TCRdb used MiXCR to reprocess the 5' RACE reads, holding one entry per CDR3 protein. The data contain 200,000 to 300,000 distinct CDR3 sequences, roughly 13% of them singletons. Study-wide points: Weaker overall was a secondary response that nonetheless peaked faster, on day 5 versus 15. A large majority of primary-vaccination clones showed up again after the booster (96% CD4, almost 90% CD8).

This clonotype originated in a man aged 30 to 45 who received the YFV17D yellow fever vaccine. The sequencing here drew on CD4+ T cells sorted from PBMCs, taken 45 days after the yellow fever booster vaccination.

CDR3: CASSLIFASDRAGEQYF. In DNA, the CDR3 is TGCGCCAGCAGCTTAATTTTCGCATCGGACAGGGCGGGGGAGCAGTACTTC. The rearrangement uses TRBV5-1 and TRBJ2-7; 8 bases are a match to TRBD1. With V trimmed by 2 bases and J by 7 bases, 17 bases remained unmatched. The CDR3 loop spans 17 amino acids. CDR1 SGHRS and CDR2 YFSETQ come from the germline V gene. The full variable domain, completed using reference TRBV5-1 and TRBJ2-7, is KAGVTQTPRYLIKTRGQQVTLSCSPISGHRSVSWYQQTPGQGLQFLFEYFSETQRNKGNFPGRFSGRQFSNSRSEMNVSTLELGDSALYLCASSLIFASDRAGEQYFGPGTRLTVT.